Below, 2 T cell receptor beta chains from the same sample are listed, as sequenced in a study of blood T cell repertoires in COVID-19. Profiled with immunoSEQ multiplex PCR; TCRdb holds only in-frame clones, not every one. The profile shows roughly 190,000 clones, around 81% of them singletons. Sequencing was carried out using peripheral blood. These receptor sequences come from a woman aged 40 to 55 with COVID-19, enrolled during active disease.

The J gene is TRBJ2-7, the V gene TRBV11-2, with D possibly matching TRBD2 (5 bases). The CDR3 runs 15 residues. V gave up 0 bases and J gave up 5 bases, with 14 bases separating them. Germline CDR1 reads SGHAT; CDR2 reads FQNNGV. This CDR3 is CASSLDLRGSNEQYF. CDR3 bases: TGTGCCAGCAGCTTAGATTTACGAGGGTCTAACGAGCAGTACTTC.

This clone appeared many times. This chain uses TRBV9 with TRBJ2-7, with 7 positions matching TRBD2. Germline CDR1 and CDR2: SGDLS and YYNGEE. The trim removed 3 bases at V and 3 bases at J, leaving 6 bases unmatched. The CDR3 is 14 residues long. The CDR3 DNA is TGTGCCAGCAGCGCGGGACTACCTAACTACGAGCAGTACTTC. It encodes CASSAGLPNYEQYF.